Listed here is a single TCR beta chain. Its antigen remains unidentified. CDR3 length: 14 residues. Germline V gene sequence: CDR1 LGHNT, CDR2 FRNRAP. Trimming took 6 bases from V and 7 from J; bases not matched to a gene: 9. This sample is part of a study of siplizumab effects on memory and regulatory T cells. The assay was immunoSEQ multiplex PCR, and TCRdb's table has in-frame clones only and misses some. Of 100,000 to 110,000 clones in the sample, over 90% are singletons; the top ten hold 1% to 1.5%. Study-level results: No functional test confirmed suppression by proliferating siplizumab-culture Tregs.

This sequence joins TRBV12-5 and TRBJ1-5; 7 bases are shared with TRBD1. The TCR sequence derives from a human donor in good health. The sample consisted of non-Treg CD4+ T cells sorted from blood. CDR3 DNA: TGTGCTAGTGGACCAATACAGGGGAGCCAGCCCCAGCATTTT. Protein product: CASGPIQGSQPQHF. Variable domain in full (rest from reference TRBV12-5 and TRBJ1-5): DARVTQTPRHKVTEMGQEVTMRCQPILGHNTVFWYRQTMMQGLELLAYFRNRAPLDDSGMPKDRFSAEMPDATLATLKIQPSEPRDSAVYFCASGPIQGSQPQHFGDGTRLSIL.